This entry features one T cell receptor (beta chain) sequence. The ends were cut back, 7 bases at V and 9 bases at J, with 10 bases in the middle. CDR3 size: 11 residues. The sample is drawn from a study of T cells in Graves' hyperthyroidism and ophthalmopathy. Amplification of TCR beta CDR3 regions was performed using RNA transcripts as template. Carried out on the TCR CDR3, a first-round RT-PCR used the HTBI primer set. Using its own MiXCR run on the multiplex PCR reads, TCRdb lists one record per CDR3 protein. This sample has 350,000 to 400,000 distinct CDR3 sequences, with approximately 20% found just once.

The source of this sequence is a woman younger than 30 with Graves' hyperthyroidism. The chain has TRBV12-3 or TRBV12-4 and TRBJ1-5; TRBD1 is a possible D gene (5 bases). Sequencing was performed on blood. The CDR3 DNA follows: TGTGCCAGCACCCGTAGGGGGCCCCAGCATTTT. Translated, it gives CASTRRGPQHF.